The 10 T cell receptor beta chains reported below all come from one sample, sequenced in a study of shared clonotypes between healthy human individuals. The method was immunoSEQ multiplex PCR; TCRdb's version includes in-frame clones alone and lacks a portion of them. The repertoire holds more than 550,000 clones, with 72% as singletons. The sequencing sample was made of memory CD4+ T cells sorted from blood. Sample subset: CD45RA-negative fraction. These receptors all stem from a woman younger than 45 in good health.

In this sample, this clone turned up once. The chain links TRBV6-1 to TRBJ2-3; 11 bases agree with TRBD2. The J segment lost 2 bases and the V segment lost 3 bases, leaving 4 bases of the junction unmatched. Germline CDR1 MNHNS, CDR2 SASEGT. CDR3 length: 16 residues. The CDR3 protein is CASSDRLAGNTDTQYF. The CDR3 coding sequence is TGTGCCAGCAGTGATAGACTAGCGGGGAACACAGATACGCAGTATTTT.

The chain uses TRBV28 and TRBJ2-7; tentatively, D is TRBD1 (7 bases). The CDR3 has 15 residues. Trimming removed 5 bases at V and 2 bases at J, with 16 bases between. From germline, CDR1 is MDHEN and CDR2 SYDVKM. CDR3 protein: CASSPGGTVTYEQYF. The CDR3 nucleotides read TGTGCCAGCAGTCCAGGGGGGACGGTTACCTACGAGCAGTACTTC.

The rearrangement joins TRBV2 to TRBJ2-3, with D possibly called TRBD1 or TRBD2 (5 bases each). The CDR3 contains 13 residues. V was clipped by 8 bases and J by 0 bases, with 9 bases between them. The V gene's germline CDR1 is SNHLY and CDR2 FYNNEI. This CDR3 reads CASCRDSTDTQYF. As DNA, the CDR3 is TGTGCCAGCTGCCGGGACAGCACAGATACGCAGTATTTT.

The chain couples TRBV28 to TRBJ1-4; maybe TRBD1 (6 bases). Germline CDR1 and CDR2: MDHEN and SYDVKM. The ends were cut back, 1 base at V and 10 bases at J, with 13 bases in the middle. The CDR3 spans 14 residues. CDR3 bases: TGTGCCAGCAGTTTATCAGGGGTGAAGGGAAAACTGTTTTTT. This translates into CASSLSGVKGKLFF. Based on the CDR3 plus reference TRBV28 and TRBJ1-4, the full variable domain is DVKVTQSSRYLVKRTGEKVFLECVQDMDHENMFWYRQDPGLGLRLIYFSYDVKMKEKGDIPEGYSVSREKKERFSLILESASTNQTSMYLCASSLSGVKGKLFFGSGTQLSVL.

The rearrangement links TRBV19 to TRBJ1-2; unclear D gene. Per the germline V gene, CDR1 is LNHDA and CDR2 is SQIVND (reference sequence). V lost 7 bases, J lost 0 bases, and 12 bases lay in between. CDR3 length equals 14 residues. The CDR3 bases are TGTGCCAGTATCGGCGGGCAAGCTAACTATGGCTACACCTTC. Protein product: CASIGGQANYGYTF.

The chain uses TRBV27 and TRBJ2-2, with 13 positions matching TRBD2. The CDR3 has 16 residues. Germline CDR1 and CDR2: MNHEY and SMNVEV (reference sequence). Trimming cost V 5 bases and J 7 bases; bases outside gene matches: 7. The chain's CDR3 is CASSRGLAGVGGELFF. CDR3 in DNA: TGTGCCAGCAGTCGTGGACTAGCGGGGGTTGGCGGGGAGCTGTTTTTT.

The V gene is TRBV28, the J gene TRBJ1-5, with TRBD1 matching 8 bases. Germline V lookup: CDR1 MDHEN, CDR2 SYDVKM. CDR3 length: 15 amino acids. V lost 5 bases and J lost 3; bases outside the gene matches: 6. CDR3 amino acids: CASSAGQGNNQPQHF. CDR3 coding DNA: TGTGCCAGCAGTGCTGGACAGGGTAACAATCAGCCCCAGCATTTT.

The chain combines TRBV11-1 with TRBJ1-2, with a weak D call TRBD1 (6 bases). The germline V gene encodes CDR1 SGHAT and CDR2 FQDESV (reference sequence). CDR3 length: 14 amino acids. V lost 5 bases to trimming and J lost 5 bases, with 15 bases between them. For the CDR3, the DNA is TGTGCCAGCAGCCAACAAACGGACAGTTATGGCTACACCTTC. Residues: CASSQQTDSYGYTF.

The V call is TRBV19, the J call TRBJ2-7; 7 nucleotides line up with TRBD2. V lost 3 bases and J lost 1; bases outside the gene matches: 6. Per germline, CDR1 LNHDA and CDR2 SQIVND (reference sequence). The CDR3 consists of 15 residues. The CDR3 sequence is CASSIRGRGSYEQYF. The CDR3 DNA is TGTGCCAGTAGTATTCGCGGGAGAGGGTCCTACGAGCAGTACTTC.

This clone was seen more than once but under ten times. Other DNA variants within this sample encode the same CDR3. This sequence joins TRBV9 and TRBJ2-3, with D unresolved. Germline V gene sequence: CDR1 SGDLS, CDR2 YYNGEE. The CDR3 has 13 residues. V was pared by 0 bases and J by 0 bases, with 2 bases between. This CDR3 reads CASSVASTDTQYF. CDR3 DNA sequence: TGTGCCAGCAGCGTAGCAAGCACAGATACGCAGTATTTT.